This TCR beta chain was captured in a study of T cells after posttransplantation cyclophosphamide. Study results and limitations: Recipient CMV seropositivity and CMV reactivation strongly tracked TRB clonality. Later post-transplant blood repertoires were often dominated by donor CD8+ memory clones. Tissue-infiltrating T cells from skin or gut overlapped little with blood T cells.

The V and J ends lost 2 bases and 2 bases respectively, with 11 bases between them. Germline V gives CDR1 SNHLY, CDR2 FYNNEI. The CDR3 sequence is 15 residues long. Many counts were recorded for this clone. Its antigen is currently unknown. Treatment was busulfan-fludarabine conditioning, a marrow graft, and cyclophosphamide on days +3 and +4. The assay was immunoSEQ multiplex PCR, and TCRdb's table has in-frame clones only and misses some. Found here are 2,500 to 4,000 clones, no singletons; the ten largest cover roughly 28%. This clonotype was obtained from a female patient aged 35 to 55 who received an allogeneic stem cell transplant from a related donor, was CMV-positive, and had no GVHD. Among the T cells, some may be from the graft donor. Sequencing was performed on PBMCs, taken 84 days after allogeneic stem cell transplant with posttransplant cyclophosphamide. The chain employs TRBV2 and TRBJ2-3, with D unclear. The CDR3 DNA reads as TGTGCCAGCAGTGAAAAGGGCAGAAACACAGATACGCAGTATTTT. Translation gives CASSEKGRNTDTQYF.